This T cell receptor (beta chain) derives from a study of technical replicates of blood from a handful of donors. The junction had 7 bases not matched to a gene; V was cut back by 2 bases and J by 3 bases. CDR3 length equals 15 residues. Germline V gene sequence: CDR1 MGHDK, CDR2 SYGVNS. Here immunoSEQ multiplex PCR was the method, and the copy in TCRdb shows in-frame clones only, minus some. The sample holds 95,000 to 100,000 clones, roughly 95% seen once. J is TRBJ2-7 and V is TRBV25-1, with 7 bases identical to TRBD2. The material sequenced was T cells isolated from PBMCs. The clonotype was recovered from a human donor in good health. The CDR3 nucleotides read TGTGCCAGCAGTGAACTGGGCGGGAGAGGCTACGAGCAGTACTTC. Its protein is CASSELGGRGYEQYF.